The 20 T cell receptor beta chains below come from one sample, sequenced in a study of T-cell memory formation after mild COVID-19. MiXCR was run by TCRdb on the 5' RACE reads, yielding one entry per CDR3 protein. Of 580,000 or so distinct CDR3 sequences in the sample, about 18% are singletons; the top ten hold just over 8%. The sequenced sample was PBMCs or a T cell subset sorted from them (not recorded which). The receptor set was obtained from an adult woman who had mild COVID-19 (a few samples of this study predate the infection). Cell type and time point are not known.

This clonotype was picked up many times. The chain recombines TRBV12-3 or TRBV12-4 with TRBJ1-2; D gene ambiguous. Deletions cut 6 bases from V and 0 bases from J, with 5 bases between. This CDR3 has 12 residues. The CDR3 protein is CASRAANYGYTF. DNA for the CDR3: TGTGCCAGCAGAGCGGCTAACTATGGCTACACCTTC.

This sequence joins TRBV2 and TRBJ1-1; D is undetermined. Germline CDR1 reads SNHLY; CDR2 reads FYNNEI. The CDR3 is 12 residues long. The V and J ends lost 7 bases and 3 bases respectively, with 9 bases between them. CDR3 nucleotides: TGTGCCAGCAAGGGAGCGTACACTGAAGCTTTCTTT. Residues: CASKGAYTEAFF.

The CDR3: CASTPGLGNTIYF. As DNA, the CDR3 is TGTGCCAGCACTCCTGGTCTCGGAAACACCATATATTTT. The V gene is TRBV28, the J gene TRBJ1-3; no clear D. Germline assignment: CDR1 MDHEN and CDR2 SYDVKM. V was pared by 7 bases and J by 4 bases, with 11 bases between. This CDR3 is 13 amino acids long.

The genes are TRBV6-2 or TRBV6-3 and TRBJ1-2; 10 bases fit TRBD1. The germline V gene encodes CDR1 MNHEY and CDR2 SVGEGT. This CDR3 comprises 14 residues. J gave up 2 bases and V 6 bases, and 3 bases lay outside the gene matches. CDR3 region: CASRLTGGNYGYTF. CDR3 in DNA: TGTGCCAGCAGACTGACAGGGGGCAACTATGGCTACACCTTC.

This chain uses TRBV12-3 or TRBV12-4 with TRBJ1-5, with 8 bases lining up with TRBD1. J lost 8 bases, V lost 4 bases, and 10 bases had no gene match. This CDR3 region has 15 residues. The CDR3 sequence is CASSSTDRVREPQHF. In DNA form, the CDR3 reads TGTGCCAGCAGTTCGACGGACAGGGTCAGGGAGCCCCAGCATTTT.

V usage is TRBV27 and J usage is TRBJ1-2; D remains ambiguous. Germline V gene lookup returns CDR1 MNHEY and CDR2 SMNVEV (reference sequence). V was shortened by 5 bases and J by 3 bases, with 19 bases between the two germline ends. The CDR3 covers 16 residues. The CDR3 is CASSRTIGVGDYGYTF. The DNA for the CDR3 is TGTGCCAGCAGTCGTACGATAGGTGTTGGGGACTATGGCTACACCTTC.

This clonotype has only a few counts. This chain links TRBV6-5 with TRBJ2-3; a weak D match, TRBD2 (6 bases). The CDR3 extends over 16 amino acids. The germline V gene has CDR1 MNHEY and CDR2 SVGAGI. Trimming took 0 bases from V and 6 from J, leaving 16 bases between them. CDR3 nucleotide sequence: TGTGCCAGCAGTTACTCGGGAAGCGGAGGGCGGGATACGCAGTATTTT. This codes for CASSYSGSGGRDTQYF.

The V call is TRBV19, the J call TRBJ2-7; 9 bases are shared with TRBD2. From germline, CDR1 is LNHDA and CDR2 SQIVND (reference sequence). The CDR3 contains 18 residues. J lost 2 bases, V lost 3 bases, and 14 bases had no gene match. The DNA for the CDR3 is TGTGCCAGTAGTATTGTGGCTAGCGGGGCGGCAAATACCTACGAGCAGTACTTC. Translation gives CASSIVASGAANTYEQYF.

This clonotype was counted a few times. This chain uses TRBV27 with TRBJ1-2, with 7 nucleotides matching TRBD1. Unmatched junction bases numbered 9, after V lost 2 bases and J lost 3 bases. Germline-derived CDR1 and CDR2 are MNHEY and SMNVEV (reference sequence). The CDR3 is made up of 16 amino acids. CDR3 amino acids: CASSLGAGGVDYGYTF. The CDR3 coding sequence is TGTGCCAGCAGTTTAGGAGCAGGGGGGGTTGACTATGGCTACACCTTC.

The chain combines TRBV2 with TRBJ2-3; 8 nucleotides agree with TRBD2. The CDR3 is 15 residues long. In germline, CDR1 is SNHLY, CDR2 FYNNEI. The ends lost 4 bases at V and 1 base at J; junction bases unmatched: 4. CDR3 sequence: CASSGGLVGTDTQYF. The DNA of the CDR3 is TGTGCCAGCAGTGGGGGACTAGTGGGCACAGATACGCAGTATTTT.

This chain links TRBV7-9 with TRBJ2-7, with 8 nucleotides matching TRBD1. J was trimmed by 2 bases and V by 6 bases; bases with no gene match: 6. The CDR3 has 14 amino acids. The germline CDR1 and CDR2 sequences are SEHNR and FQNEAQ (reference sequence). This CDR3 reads CASSTTGGPYEQYF. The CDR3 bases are TGTGCCAGCAGTACTACAGGGGGACCCTACGAGCAGTACTTC.

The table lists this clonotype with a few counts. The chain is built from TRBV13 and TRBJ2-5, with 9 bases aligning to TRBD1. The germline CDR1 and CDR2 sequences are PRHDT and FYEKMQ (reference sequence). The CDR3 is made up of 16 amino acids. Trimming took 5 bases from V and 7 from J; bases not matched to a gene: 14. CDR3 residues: CASSEASGQGRGTQYF. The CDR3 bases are TGTGCCAGCAGCGAGGCCTCCGGACAGGGGAGGGGGACCCAGTACTTC.

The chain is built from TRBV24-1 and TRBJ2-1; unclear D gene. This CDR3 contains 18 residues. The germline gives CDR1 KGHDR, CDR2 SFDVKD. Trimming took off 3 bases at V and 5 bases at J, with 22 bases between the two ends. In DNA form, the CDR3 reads TGTGCCACCAGTGATCCGACGCCCCAGCGTATAAAGCACAATGAGCAGTTCTTC. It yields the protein CATSDPTPQRIKHNEQFF.

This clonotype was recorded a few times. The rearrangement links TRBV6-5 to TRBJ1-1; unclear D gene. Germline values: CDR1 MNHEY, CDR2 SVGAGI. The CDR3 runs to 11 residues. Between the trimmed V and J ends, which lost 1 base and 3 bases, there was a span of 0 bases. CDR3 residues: CASSYYTEAFF. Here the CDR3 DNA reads TGTGCCAGCAGTTACTACACTGAAGCTTTCTTT.

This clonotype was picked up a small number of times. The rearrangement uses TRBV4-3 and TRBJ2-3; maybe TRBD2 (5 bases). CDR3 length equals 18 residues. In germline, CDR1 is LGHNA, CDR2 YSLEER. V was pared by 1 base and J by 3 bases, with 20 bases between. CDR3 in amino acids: CASSQVPVERRWTDTQYF. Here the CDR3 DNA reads TGCGCCAGCAGCCAAGTTCCAGTCGAGCGGAGATGGACAGATACGCAGTATTTT.

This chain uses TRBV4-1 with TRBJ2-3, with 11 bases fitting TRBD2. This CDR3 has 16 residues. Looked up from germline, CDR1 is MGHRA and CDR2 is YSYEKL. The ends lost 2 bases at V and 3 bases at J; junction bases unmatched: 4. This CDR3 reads CASSQTSGGWTDTQYF. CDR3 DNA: TGCGCCAGCAGCCAAACTAGCGGGGGTTGGACAGATACGCAGTATTTT.

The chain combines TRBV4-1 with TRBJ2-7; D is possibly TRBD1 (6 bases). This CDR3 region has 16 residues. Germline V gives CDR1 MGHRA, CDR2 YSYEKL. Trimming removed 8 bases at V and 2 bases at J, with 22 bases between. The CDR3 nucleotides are TGCGCCAGCTCCCGTAGTCTGTACAGGGAAACCTACGAGCAGTACTTC. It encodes CASSRSLYRETYEQYF.

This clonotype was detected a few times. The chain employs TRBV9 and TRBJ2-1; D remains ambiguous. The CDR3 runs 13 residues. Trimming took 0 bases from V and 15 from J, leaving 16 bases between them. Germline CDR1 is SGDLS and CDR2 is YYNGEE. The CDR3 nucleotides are TGTGCCAGCAGCGTAGGATCCCAGCCGCGACCGTTCTTC. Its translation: CASSVGSQPRPFF.

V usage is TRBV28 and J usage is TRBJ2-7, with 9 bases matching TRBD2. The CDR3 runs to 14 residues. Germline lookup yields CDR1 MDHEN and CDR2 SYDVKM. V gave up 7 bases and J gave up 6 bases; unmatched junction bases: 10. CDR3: CASTVRREGAEQYF. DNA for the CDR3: TGTGCCAGCACGGTGAGGCGGGAGGGCGCCGAGCAGTACTTC.

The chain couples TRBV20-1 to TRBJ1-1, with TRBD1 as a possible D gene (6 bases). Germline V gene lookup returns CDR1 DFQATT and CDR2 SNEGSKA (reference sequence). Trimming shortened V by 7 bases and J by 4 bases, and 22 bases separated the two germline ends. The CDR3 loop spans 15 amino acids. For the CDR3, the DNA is TGCAGTGTGTCTCGAGGGGGTCGGGGGAGCACTGAAGCTTTCTTT. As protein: CSVSRGGRGSTEAFF.